This is a list of T cell receptor beta chains from one sample in a study of blood T cell repertoires in COVID-19. TCRdb keeps only in-frame clones here, not all; method: immunoSEQ multiplex PCR. The data contain approximately 210,000 clones, approximately 73% of them singletons. Specimen: PBMCs or T cells enriched from blood (not recorded which). These receptors came from a woman aged 50 to 65 with acute COVID-19. CDR3s include the opening cysteine and the closing phenylalanine or tryptophan. D genes are given only for firm matches. Rows may omit the clone size; those that give it use once, few, many or a size class.

cdr3_aa cdr3_nt j_call cdr3_length d_call clone_size v_call
CASSLLAGGPSTDTQYF TGTGCCAGCAGCTTACTAGCGGGGGGCCCTAGCACAGATACGCAGTATTTT TRBJ2-3 17 TRBD2 - TRBV13
CASSLEGALNEKLFF TGCGCCAGCAGCTTGGAAGGGGCCCTTAATGAAAAACTGTTTTTT TRBJ1-4 15 - - TRBV5-1
CASSYRRGRETQYF TGTGCCAGCAGTTACCGGCGGGGGCGGGAGACCCAGTACTTC TRBJ2-5 14 - - TRBV6-5
CASSLTGYTF TGTGCCAGCAGCCTAACTGGCTACACCTTC TRBJ1-2 10 - few TRBV6-5
CAWSDVLAGKETQYF TGTGCCTGGAGTGATGTTCTAGCGGGTAAAGAGACCCAGTACTTC TRBJ2-5 15 TRBD2 once TRBV30
CASRGVASGGRWDEQFF TGTGCCAGCAGGGGTGTGGCTAGCGGGGGGCGGTGGGATGAGCAGTTCTTC TRBJ2-1 17 TRBD2 once TRBV2
CASRGSRAEAFF TGTGCCAGCAGAGGCTCGAGGGCTGAAGCTTTCTTT TRBJ1-1 12 - - TRBV27
CASSYGGGYSNQPQHF TGTGCCAGTAGTTATGGGGGCGGGTATAGCAATCAGCCCCAGCATTTT TRBJ1-5 16 - - TRBV19
CASSVPPQGEDGYTF TGCGCCAGCAGTGTTCCTCCGCAGGGTGAGGATGGCTACACCTTC TRBJ1-2 15 - - TRBV10-2
CASSLSTYRGEETQYF TGTGCCAGCAGCTTAAGTACCTACAGGGGAGAAGAGACCCAGTACTTC TRBJ2-5 16 TRBD1 few TRBV7-2
CASSRLRNTGELFF TGTGCCAGCAGCCGACTACGGAACACCGGGGAGCTGTTTTTT TRBJ2-2 14 - - TRBV3-1/TRBV3-2
CASSSPGTGEGTDTQYF TGTGCCAGCAGCTCCCCCGGGACAGGGGAGGGCACAGATACGCAGTATTTT TRBJ2-3 17 TRBD1 - TRBV5-4
CASSRIQANYGYTF TGTGCCAGCAGCCGCATTCAGGCAAACTATGGCTACACCTTC TRBJ1-2 14 - once TRBV6-5
CASSLLGAGELFF TGTGCCAGCAGTTTACTGGGCGCCGGGGAGCTGTTTTTT TRBJ2-2 13 - - TRBV12-3/TRBV12-4
CATNLRGVSDEKLFF TGTGCCACCAACCTGCGGGGGGTATCGGACGAAAAACTGTTTTTT TRBJ1-4 15 - - TRBV2
CASTAGGPGQPQHF TGTGCCTCCACGGCAGGGGGCCCTGGTCAGCCCCAGCATTTT TRBJ1-5 14 TRBD1 - TRBV18
CASSPPVANVLTF TGTGCCAGCAGTCCACCGGTAGCCAACGTCCTGACTTTC TRBJ2-6 13 - few TRBV12-3/TRBV12-4
CASSGWGVNQPQHF TGTGCCAGCAGTGGATGGGGAGTTAATCAGCCCCAGCATTTT TRBJ1-5 14 - - TRBV2
CASSVGGERSPLHF TGTGCCAGCAGCGTAGGGGGGGAAAGGTCACCCCTCCACTTT TRBJ1-6 14 - - TRBV9
CASSQGEGEVETQYF TGCGCCAGCAGCCAAGGGGAGGGGGAGGTAGAGACCCAGTACTTC TRBJ2-5 15 - few TRBV4-3
CASSPLDSLNTEAFF TGTGCCAGCTCACCACTCGACAGCCTGAACACTGAAGCTTTCTTT TRBJ1-1 15 - - TRBV18
CASSIDQGQAGANVLTF TGTGCCAGTAGTATAGATCAGGGGCAGGCTGGGGCCAACGTCCTGACTTTC TRBJ2-6 17 - - TRBV19
CASRFKGGTGYGYTF TGTGCCAGCAGATTTAAAGGAGGAACGGGCTATGGCTACACCTTC TRBJ1-2 15 - - TRBV28
CASRGERFNEKLFF TGTGCCAGCAGGGGCGAACGCTTTAATGAAAAACTGTTTTTT TRBJ1-4 14 - - TRBV28
CASSLVAQGWGMNTEAFF TGTGCCAGCAGCTTAGTGGCTCAGGGGTGGGGTATGAACACTGAAGCTTTCTTT TRBJ1-1 18 - - TRBV7-2
CASSPPTDTIYGYTF TGTGCCAGCTCACCACCGACAGATACAATCTATGGCTACACCTTC TRBJ1-2 15 - - TRBV18
CASSRGSTGTDTQYF TGCGCCAGCAGCCGCGGCTCTACCGGCACAGATACGCAGTATTTT TRBJ2-3 15 - - TRBV4-1
CASFGGGQETQYF TGTGCCTCTTTCGGGGGGGGCCAAGAGACCCAGTACTTC TRBJ2-5 13 TRBD2 - TRBV6-5
CASSKGQGDSPLHF TGTGCCAGCAGCAAGGGACAGGGAGATTCACCCCTCCACTTT TRBJ1-6 14 TRBD1 - TRBV5-5
CASSLVRANEKLFF TGTGCCAGCAGTTTAGTCCGGGCTAATGAAAAACTGTTTTTT TRBJ1-4 14 - - TRBV28
CASRDGSSYNSPLHF TGTGCCAGCAGGGACGGGAGCTCCTATAATTCACCCCTCCACTTT TRBJ1-6 15 - few TRBV2
CASSTQGQQETQYF TGTGCCAGCAGTACCCAGGGACAACAAGAGACCCAGTACTTC TRBJ2-5 14 - - TRBV27
CASSLSQGYGYNSPLHF TGTGCCAGCAGTCTATCACAGGGGTATGGCTATAATTCACCCCTCCACTTT TRBJ1-6 17 TRBD1 - TRBV27
CASSYGLRAGAFF TGTGCCAGCAGTTACGGATTGAGGGCGGGAGCTTTCTTT TRBJ1-1 13 - - TRBV6-5
CASSQGGQGANEKLFF TGCGCCAGCAGCCAAGGGGGACAGGGGGCCAATGAAAAACTGTTTTTT TRBJ1-4 16 TRBD1 - TRBV4-1
CASATDSKNTEAFF TGTGCCAGCGCCACAGACAGCAAGAACACTGAAGCTTTCTTT TRBJ1-1 14 - - TRBV18
CAWSVLWGGLPEQFF TGTGCCTGGAGTGTACTATGGGGGGGGCTCCCTGAGCAGTTCTTC TRBJ2-1 15 - - TRBV30
CASSLWSGGRPGSNQPQHF TGTGCCAGCAGTTTATGGTCTGGAGGGAGGCCAGGGAGTAATCAGCCCCAGCATTTT TRBJ1-5 19 - - TRBV28
CASSQEGQTTNSPLHF TGTGCCAGCAGCCAAGAGGGACAGACAACTAATTCACCCCTCCACTTT TRBJ1-6 16 TRBD1 once TRBV3-1/TRBV3-2
CAWSGDIRNTEAFF TGTGCCTGGAGTGGCGACATCAGGAACACTGAAGCTTTCTTT TRBJ1-1 14 - - TRBV30
CASTQGVLGEKLFF TGTGCCAGCACCCAGGGGGTCCTTGGTGAAAAACTGTTTTTT TRBJ1-4 14 TRBD1 - TRBV2
CASSLGGTGGYTF TGCGCCAGCAGCTTGGGGGGCACCGGTGGCTACACCTTC TRBJ1-2 13 - - TRBV5-1
CASSPQAHYGYTF TGTGCCAGCAGCCCCCAGGCTCACTATGGCTACACCTTC TRBJ1-2 13 - - TRBV28
CASSAYRESLEAFF TGTGCCAGCAGTGCGTATCGGGAGTCTTTAGAAGCTTTCTTT TRBJ1-1 14 - - TRBV2
CASSPEGGRGYGYTF TGTGCCAGCAGCCCCGAGGGGGGCAGGGGGTACGGCTACACCTTC TRBJ1-2 15 TRBD1 - TRBV7-2
CASNERLAVNIQYF TGCGCCAGCAACGAGCGACTAGCGGTAAACATTCAGTACTTC TRBJ2-4 14 TRBD2 - TRBV10-1
CASTSGTGTPEAFF TGCGCCAGCACGTCCGGGACAGGGACACCTGAAGCTTTCTTT TRBJ1-1 14 TRBD1 - TRBV5-1